The 25 T cell receptor beta chains in this list originate from one sample, sequenced in a study of vaccination effects on CD4 cells after COVID-19 (dated by TCRdb to 2021 to 2024). After around 10 days of culture, CD4+ T cells were isolated with the EasySep CD4+ T cell isolation kit. Each participant received two doses of an mRNA SARS-CoV-2 vaccine, either BNT162b2 or mRNA-1273. The method was the immunoSEQ multiplex PCR assay. This immuneACCESS table, as held by TCRdb, lists in-frame sequences with V and J called but not all clones. Of the missing ones, under half trace to an unresolved V gene in checked studies; the others have no known cause. This sample comprises approximately 61,000 clones, less than 80% of them detected only once. The ten biggest clones cover roughly 4.2% of the sample. Antigen specificity for these receptors is unknown. Sequenced here: CD4+ T cells from PBMCs cultured without peptide, sampled after COVID-19 vaccination. Every receptor here comes from a human donor who received a COVID-19 vaccine.

The rearrangement joins TRBV4-1 to TRBJ2-3, with 7 nucleotides matching TRBD2. Losses at the gene ends were 0 bases for V and 1 base for J; bases not matched to a gene: 7. This CDR3 comprises 17 residues. Germline assignment: CDR1 MGHRA and CDR2 YSYEKL. For the CDR3, the DNA is TGCGCCAGCAGCCAAGATCGGGCGGGAGTGGGCACAGATACGCAGTATTTT. It specifies CASSQDRAGVGTDTQYF.

The chain joins TRBV5-6 to TRBJ1-6; D uncertain. The V gene lost 5 bases and the J gene lost 8 bases, with 17 bases spanning the gap. The CDR3 runs 15 residues. Germline loops: CDR1 SGHDT, CDR2 YYEEEE. The CDR3 DNA reads TGTGCCAGCAGAACGGGGAACGCTCGGTATTCACCCCTCCACTTT. Encoded protein: CASRTGNARYSPLHF.

The chain is built from TRBV5-1 and TRBJ2-2; no definite D call. The length of the CDR3 is 13 residues. Trimming left V 0 bases short and J 5 bases short, with 5 bases between. In germline, CDR1 is SGHRS, CDR2 YFSETQ. The CDR3 region has the DNA TGCGCCAGCAGCTTGGAAGGTACCGGGGAGCTGTTTTTT. Its protein is CASSLEGTGELFF.

This chain joins TRBV18 and TRBJ2-1; a weak D match, TRBD2 (6 bases). The CDR3 contains 15 residues. Germline CDR1 and CDR2: KGHSH and LQKENI. V dropped 2 bases and J dropped 0 bases, with 8 bases sitting between them. The CDR3 DNA reads as TGTGCCAGCTCACCAGGGGGAGGCTCCTACAATGAGCAGTTCTTC. Translating gives CASSPGGGSYNEQFF.

This chain joins TRBV6-5 and TRBJ2-1; tentative D call: TRBD2 (5 bases). Trimming shortened V by 7 bases and J by 4 bases, and 14 bases separated the two germline ends. Germline CDR1 and CDR2: MNHEY and SVGAGI. CDR3 size: 14 residues. CDR3 in DNA: TGTGCCAGCACAGAGCAACGAGGGTACAATGAGCAGTTCTTC. This translates into CASTEQRGYNEQFF.

This sequence joins TRBV19 and TRBJ2-7; tentative D call: TRBD2 (6 bases). Germline V gives CDR1 LNHDA, CDR2 SQIVND (reference sequence). This CDR3 is built from 14 residues. With 8 bases removed from V and 4 bases from J, the gap between germline ends came to 18 bases. CDR3 nucleotides: TGTGCCAGTCAAACCCGGGACTTTCCATACGAGCAGTACTTC. The encoded protein is CASQTRDFPYEQYF.

The rearrangement uses TRBV6-5 and TRBJ1-1; 8 positions agree with TRBD1. Germline V lookup: CDR1 MNHEY, CDR2 SVGAGI. V was pared by 6 bases and J by 0 bases, with 3 bases of the junction left unmatched. The CDR3 sequence is 14 residues long. DNA of the CDR3: TGTGCCAGCAGGGGGACAGGACTGAACACTGAAGCTTTCTTT. It codes for CASRGTGLNTEAFF.

The chain employs TRBV4-1 and TRBJ1-4, with unresolved D. This CDR3 spans 15 amino acids. Germline CDR1 is MGHRA and CDR2 is YSYEKL. V shed 4 bases and J shed 8 bases, with 17 bases lying between them. The chain's CDR3 is CASSPLPPVREKLFF. In DNA, the CDR3 is TGCGCCAGCAGCCCACTTCCCCCCGTACGGGAAAAACTGTTTTTT.

The chain joins TRBV18 to TRBJ2-3; possible D gene TRBD2, 5 bases. The germline CDR1 and CDR2 sequences are KGHSH and LQKENI. The CDR3 is 13 amino acids. V lost 5 bases to trimming and J lost 1 base, with 7 bases between them. The CDR3 nucleotides are TGTGCCAGCTCATTTAGCGGCACAGATACGCAGTATTTT. Its translation is CASSFSGTDTQYF.

The rearrangement links TRBV4-3 to TRBJ2-7, with no clear D. This CDR3 is built from 14 residues. Trimming left V 0 bases short and J 6 bases short, with 12 bases between. The V gene's germline CDR1 is LGHNA and CDR2 YSLEER. CDR3: CASSQEDRRTEQYF. CDR3 nucleotide sequence: TGCGCCAGCAGCCAAGAAGATCGCAGGACCGAGCAGTACTTC.

This chain connects TRBV20-1 to TRBJ1-2, with TRBD1 as a possible D gene (5 bases). Germline V lookup: CDR1 DFQATT, CDR2 SNEGSKA (reference sequence). The CDR3 extends over 14 amino acids. V dropped 3 bases and J dropped 10 bases, with 21 bases sitting between them. CDR3 in amino acids: CSASDWQGGLDYTF. CDR3 bases: TGCAGTGCTAGTGACTGGCAGGGCGGGTTAGACTACACCTTC.

The chain carries TRBV30 and TRBJ1-3; 8 bases are a match to TRBD1. Losses at the gene ends were 2 bases for V and 3 bases for J; bases not matched to a gene: 3. This CDR3 has 14 amino acids. The germline gives CDR1 GTSNPN, CDR2 SVGIG (reference sequence). CDR3 coding DNA: TGTGCCTGGAGTCGGACAGGGATTGGAAACACCATATATTTT. It codes for CAWSRTGIGNTIYF.

The gene calls are TRBV3-1 (or the pseudogene TRBV3-2) and TRBJ1-6; D remains unclear. This CDR3 region has 15 residues. Trimming shortened V by 1 base and J by 10 bases, and 14 bases separated the two germline ends. In germline, CDR1 is LGHDT, CDR2 YNNKEL (reference sequence). The CDR3 here is CASSQGSTQRSPLHF. The CDR3 DNA reads as TGTGCCAGCAGCCAAGGGTCGACCCAGAGGTCACCCCTCCACTTT.

V is TRBV20-1 and J is TRBJ1-2; 9 bases match TRBD1. Germline assignment: CDR1 DFQATT and CDR2 SNEGSKA (reference sequence). V gave up 2 bases and J gave up 13 bases; unmatched junction bases: 5. CDR3 length: 11 amino acids. The CDR3 sequence is CSARSDRGCTF. CDR3 coding DNA: TGCAGTGCTAGATCTGACAGGGGGTGCACCTTC.

This chain links TRBV15 with TRBJ2-3; D is unresolved. Trimming removed 3 bases at V and 1 base at J, with 11 bases between. The CDR3 has 15 amino acids. Germline-derived CDR1 and CDR2 are LNHNV and YYDKDF (reference sequence). Here the CDR3 reads CATSSPDTGTDTQYF. The CDR3 bases are TGTGCCACCAGCAGCCCCGACACGGGCACAGATACGCAGTATTTT.

The V call is TRBV12-5, the J call TRBJ1-5, with D possibly matching TRBD1 (6 bases). The ends were cut back, 1 base at V and 0 bases at J, with 10 bases in the middle. CDR1 LGHNT and CDR2 FRNRAP come from the germline V gene. The CDR3 length is 16 residues. In nucleotides, the CDR3 is TGTGCTAGTGGTTTGGCTCAGGGGTATAGCAATCAGCCCCAGCATTTT. Its protein product is CASGLAQGYSNQPQHF. The variable domain in full, with the rest retrieved from reference TRBV12-5 and TRBJ1-5, is DARVTQTPRHKVTEMGQEVTMRCQPILGHNTVFWYRQTMMQGLELLAYFRNRAPLDDSGMPKDRFSAEMPDATLATLKIQPSEPRDSAVYFCASGLAQGYSNQPQHFGDGTRLSIL.

This clone was recorded only once. This sequence joins TRBV3-1 (or the pseudogene TRBV3-2) and TRBJ1-1, with TRBD1 identical over 7 bases. This CDR3 has 16 residues. V shed 4 bases and J 7 bases; nucleotides not matched to a gene: 15. Germline assignment: CDR1 LGHDT and CDR2 YNNKEL (reference sequence). CDR3 DNA: TGTGCCAGCAGCCGATCGGGTTCAGGGAGGGGGCTTGAAGCTTTCTTT. This gives the protein CASSRSGSGRGLEAFF.

J is TRBJ1-2 and V is TRBV10-3; 7 bases map to TRBD1. The CDR3 sequence is 14 residues long. Looked up from germline, CDR1 is ENHRY and CDR2 is SYGVKD. V lost 8 bases, J lost 3 bases, and 9 bases stayed unmatched. CDR3 nucleotide sequence: TGTGCCATCCCGTCAGGGGGAGGCGACTATGGCTACACCTTC. It is translated as CAIPSGGGDYGYTF.

This sequence joins TRBV29-1 and TRBJ1-2; tentatively, D is TRBD1 (5 bases). Germline V lookup: CDR1 SQVTM, CDR2 ANQGSEA. The CDR3 is 12 residues long. The ends were cut back, 6 bases at V and 13 bases at J, with 21 bases in the middle. The CDR3 region has the DNA TGCAGCGTAGTAGGGGCAATAACGCCAGCCACCTTC. It encodes CSVVGAITPATF.

J is TRBJ1-2 and V is TRBV5-6, with D perhaps TRBD1 (5 bases). V shed 5 bases and J shed 4 bases, with 24 bases lying between them. Looked up from germline, CDR1 is SGHDT and CDR2 is YYEEEE. CDR3 length equals 17 residues. The CDR3 DNA follows: TGTGCCAGCAGTACACCCCCGGGACCCCCGCGAGGCTATGGCTACACCTTC. This sequence encodes CASSTPPGPPRGYGYTF.

CDR3 protein: CASSVGSIPQETQYF. The CDR3 DNA is TGTGCCAGCAGCGTAGGTAGTATCCCGCAAGAGACCCAGTACTTC. The chain couples TRBV9 to TRBJ2-5, with D hard to call. CDR1 and CDR2 (germline): SGDLS, YYNGEE. The CDR3 runs to 15 residues. V lost 0 bases to trimming and J lost 2 bases, with 11 bases between them.

CDR3 region: CASSTSGQGYYGYTF. Written as DNA, the CDR3 is TGTGCCAGCAGTACCTCGGGACAGGGGTACTATGGCTACACCTTC. V gene TRBV28 combines with J gene TRBJ1-2, with 10 bases identical to TRBD1. The V gene end was trimmed by 5 bases and the J gene end by 3 bases; junction bases not matched to a gene: 6. The CDR3 has 15 amino acids. Per germline, CDR1 MDHEN and CDR2 SYDVKM.

This chain joins TRBV11-1 and TRBJ2-3; D remains ambiguous. The CDR3 contains 12 residues. Germline assignment: CDR1 SGHAT and CDR2 FQDESV (reference sequence). V lost 2 bases to trimming and J lost 4 bases, with 4 bases between them. Here the CDR3 DNA reads TGTGCCAGCAGCTTAAGCGCAGATACGCAGTATTTT. It codes for CASSLSADTQYF.

J is TRBJ1-4 and V is TRBV28, with no clear D. V was shortened by 6 bases and J by 3 bases, with 11 bases between the two germline ends. This CDR3 is built from 14 residues. The germline gives CDR1 MDHEN, CDR2 SYDVKM. CDR3 amino acids: CASRAGRANEKLFF. The CDR3 DNA reads as TGTGCCAGCAGAGCGGGGAGAGCTAATGAAAAACTGTTTTTT. The variable domain in full, with the rest retrieved from reference TRBV28 and TRBJ1-4, is DVKVTQSSRYLVKRTGEKVFLECVQDMDHENMFWYRQDPGLGLRLIYFSYDVKMKEKGDIPEGYSVSREKKERFSLILESASTNQTSMYLCASRAGRANEKLFFGSGTQLSVL.

J is TRBJ2-2 and V is TRBV25-1; D perhaps matches TRBD2 (5 bases). The CDR3 has 15 residues. The germline V and J ends were trimmed by 7 bases and 6 bases, with 18 bases remaining between them. The germline V gene has CDR1 MGHDK and CDR2 SYGVNS. CDR3 bases: TGTGCCAGCACACTACTAGGACCTCCGCCCGGGGAGCTGTTTTTT. Translating gives CASTLLGPPPGELFF.